Below are 5 T cell receptor beta chains sequenced from a single sample in a study of cytomegalovirus exposure and HLA in healthy donors. The PCR used 60 Vbeta and 13 Jbeta primers. Measured with immunoSEQ multiplex PCR; TCRdb has only the in-frame clones, and not every one. The repertoire has 75,000 to 100,000 clones, around 77% of them found once; the top ten carry around 3.5%. Sequencing input: PBMCs. The receptor set was obtained from a man in his forties in good health and CMV-seronegative.

The V and J genes are TRBV30 and TRBJ2-2; TRBD1 matches at 7 bases. Germline V CDR1 and CDR2: GTSNPN, SVGIG (reference sequence). The length of the CDR3 is 14 residues. V was pared by 4 bases and J by 1 base, with 3 bases of the junction left unmatched. This chain's CDR3 is CAWTRTGNTGELFF. In DNA form, the CDR3 reads TGTGCCTGGACCCGGACAGGGAACACCGGGGAGCTGTTTTTT.

The chain combines TRBV28 with TRBJ2-5, with 8 positions matching TRBD1. The J segment lost 5 bases and the V segment lost 5 bases, leaving 7 bases of the junction unmatched. The CDR3 runs 14 residues. Germline-derived CDR1 and CDR2 are MDHEN and SYDVKM. The CDR3 DNA sequence: TGTGCCAGCAGTACCCCAGGGGGCTTGGAGACCCAGTACTTC. This encodes CASSTPGGLETQYF.

On this clone: This CDR3 is also generated by other DNA sequences in the sample. CDR3 DNA: TGCGCCAGCAGCCGAGGGACAGGGACTAATGAAAAACTGTTTTTT. It translates to CASSRGTGTNEKLFF. The gene calls are TRBV5-1 and TRBJ1-4, with 9 bases fitting TRBD1. The CDR3 covers 15 residues. V shed 4 bases and J 2 bases; nucleotides not matched to a gene: 3. CDR1 is SGHRS, CDR2 YFSETQ, per germline.

A single count supports this clone. The genes are TRBV6-1 and TRBJ1-1; D ambiguous. This CDR3 region has 14 residues. Trimming took 5 bases from V and 5 from J, leaving 15 bases between them. Germline V CDR1 and CDR2: MNHNS, SASEGT. CDR3: CASSPKDATTEAFF. CDR3 nucleotides: TGTGCCAGCAGTCCAAAAGACGCGACTACTGAAGCTTTCTTT.

As regards this clone: At one end the junction does not follow the germline gene, possibly because of a read error. The identical CDR3 is also encoded by other nucleotide sequences in the sample. The chain couples TRBV6-5 to TRBJ2-1, with 7 bases lining up with TRBD1. Germline CDR1 reads MNHEY; CDR2 reads SVGAGI. This CDR3 spans 14 amino acids. This CDR3 is CASSPRDRNNEQFF. The CDR3, as DNA: TGCGCCAGCAGCCCCCGGGACAGAAACAATGAGCAGTTCTTC.